This TCR beta chain was recovered during a study of shared clonotypes between healthy human individuals. What was sequenced on ten immunoSEQ deep assay plates was unsorted PBMC DNA. Authors' processing steps: Junction-only sequences produced by ImmunoSEQ had no quality scores, so filtering differed. The repertoire was sequenced with immunoSEQ multiplex PCR; TCRdb's copy has only in-frame clones and lacks some. The V and J calls and the clone size are those of that table, but D and trimming were determined from the DNA. The sample holds fewer than 550,000 clones, approximately 79% seen once. Germline V gene sequence: CDR1 LNHDA, CDR2 SQIVND (reference sequence). The CDR3 loop spans 15 amino acids. V dropped 6 bases and J dropped 7 bases, with 22 bases sitting between them.

The sample consisted of PBMCs. The V call is TRBV19, the J call TRBJ2-7, with D unclear. The receptor was derived from a middle-aged woman in good health. Some clones in this sample may be carry-over from other donors' samples. The CDR3 protein is CASRPAWGIVEEQYF. The CDR3 coding sequence is TGTGCCAGTAGGCCAGCCTGGGGTATTGTGGAGGAGCAGTACTTC.